These 20 T cell receptor beta chains were sequenced from one sample in a study of blood T cell repertoires in COVID-19. Profiled with immunoSEQ multiplex PCR; TCRdb holds only in-frame clones, not every one. The table lists approximately 500,000 clones, 85% to 90% of them singletons. Sample: peripheral blood. These receptors were taken from a woman aged 45-65 years with COVID-19, enrolled during active disease.

The rearrangement uses TRBV6-5 and TRBJ2-3; 7 bases agree with TRBD2. V lost 5 bases, J lost 2 bases, and 4 bases stayed unmatched. The CDR3 is made up of 14 amino acids. CDR1 and CDR2 (germline): MNHEY, SVGAGI. The CDR3 reads CASSLADPTDTQYF. CDR3 DNA: TGTGCCAGCAGTCTAGCGGACCCCACAGATACGCAGTATTTT.

This rearrangement joins TRBV9 to TRBJ1-6; 8 bases match TRBD1. The CDR3 has 14 amino acids. The germline V gene has CDR1 SGDLS and CDR2 YYNGEE. V was clipped by 4 bases and J by 8 bases; unmatched bases: 5. The CDR3 nucleotides are TGTGCCAGCAGCAGAGGACAGGGCGATTCACCCCTCCACTTT. It specifies CASSRGQGDSPLHF.

The chain carries TRBV6-1 and TRBJ1-2; D is uncertain. This CDR3 comprises 15 residues. V was shortened by 2 bases and J by 2 bases, with 12 bases between the two germline ends. CDR1 is MNHNS, CDR2 SASEGT, per germline. CDR3 protein: CASSESQVSNYGYTF. The CDR3 region has the DNA TGTGCCAGCAGTGAAAGCCAGGTATCAAACTATGGCTACACCTTC.

The chain is built from TRBV28 and TRBJ1-5, with 7 bases aligning to TRBD1. The V gene's germline CDR1 is MDHEN and CDR2 SYDVKM. V shed 3 bases, J shed 4 bases, and the junction held 6 bases outside the gene matches. The CDR3 consists of 15 residues. Written as DNA, the CDR3 is TGTGCCAGCAGTTTGTCGTCCAGGGGGAATCAGCCCCAGCATTTT. It is translated as CASSLSSRGNQPQHF.

Written as DNA, the CDR3 is TGTGCCAGCAGCTACCTGGGCCCCTACAATGAGCAGTTCTTC. It encodes CASSYLGPYNEQFF. The chain links TRBV5-6 to TRBJ2-1; no clear D gene. Germline CDR1 reads SGHDT; CDR2 reads YYEEEE. The CDR3 is 14 residues long. The ends were cut back, 3 bases at V and 2 bases at J, with 9 bases in the middle.

The rearrangement joins TRBV25-1 to TRBJ2-1, with 8 bases lining up with TRBD1. The V gene's germline CDR1 is MGHDK and CDR2 SYGVNS. The V gene end was trimmed by 8 bases and the J gene end by 5 bases; junction bases not matched to a gene: 8. The CDR3 runs to 14 residues. The CDR3 is CASAVTGEHNEQFF. The CDR3 bases are TGTGCCAGCGCCGTGACAGGGGAACACAATGAGCAGTTCTTC.

The CDR3 loop reads CASSRGSADRVGGYTF. The CDR3 region has the DNA TGTGCCAGCTCACGTGGGTCTGCGGACAGGGTAGGAGGCTACACCTTC. The J gene is TRBJ1-2, the V gene TRBV18; 8 bases line up with TRBD1. CDR1 is KGHSH and CDR2 is LQKENI in the germline V gene. This CDR3 contains 16 residues. The V and J ends lost 4 bases and 8 bases, in that order; junction bases with no gene match: 15.

This chain connects TRBV11-3 to TRBJ2-3; TRBD2 matches 8 bases. The CDR3 extends over 15 amino acids. From germline, CDR1 is SGHNT and CDR2 YENEEA. V shed 3 bases and J 2 bases; nucleotides not matched to a gene: 4. The DNA for the CDR3 is TGTGCCAGCAGCTTCCGGGGGGGCCCCACAGATACGCAGTATTTT. Its translation: CASSFRGGPTDTQYF.

This clone was observed a single time. The V and J genes are TRBV2 and TRBJ1-6, with no clear D. V lost 7 bases to trimming and J lost 8 bases, with 18 bases between them. Per the germline V gene, CDR1 is SNHLY and CDR2 is FYNNEI. CDR3 size: 15 residues. The CDR3 loop is CASTTERAFDSPLHF. The DNA of the CDR3 is TGTGCCAGCACCACCGAGAGGGCATTTGATTCACCCCTCCACTTT.

The chain combines TRBV2 with TRBJ2-3, with 8 bases that match TRBD2. The CDR3 is 17 residues long. V lost 4 bases, J lost 8 bases, and 17 bases stayed unmatched. The germline CDR1 and CDR2 sequences are SNHLY and FYNNEI. The CDR3 here is CASSVSIGGGTTSTQYF. For the CDR3, the DNA is TGTGCCAGCAGTGTGAGTATCGGCGGGGGGACGACAAGTACGCAGTATTTT.

J is TRBJ1-3 and V is TRBV9, with D maybe TRBD1 (6 bases). The CDR3 extends over 15 amino acids. The germline CDR1 and CDR2 sequences are SGDLS and YYNGEE. The germline V and J ends were trimmed by 4 bases and 0 bases, with 11 bases remaining between them. CDR3 nucleotides: TGTGCCAGCAGCTCAGGGGACACCTCTGGAAACACCATATATTTT. Its translation is CASSSGDTSGNTIYF.

This chain links TRBV11-2 with TRBJ1-2; perhaps TRBD1 as D (5 bases). Looked up from germline, CDR1 is SGHAT and CDR2 is FQNNGV. Trimming cost V 5 bases and J 11 bases, with 21 bases left between them. This CDR3 has 14 residues. The CDR3 reads CASSRVTTDSRYTF. CDR3 bases: TGTGCCAGCAGCCGCGTGACGACTGACAGTCGGTACACCTTC.

The chain joins TRBV5-1 to TRBJ1-1; 8 nucleotides line up with TRBD1. This CDR3 comprises 15 residues. Germline CDR1 and CDR2: SGHRS and YFSETQ. J was trimmed by 3 bases and V by 2 bases; bases with no gene match: 6. Written as DNA, the CDR3 is TGCGCCAGCAGCTTAGGGACAGGACCGTACACTGAAGCTTTCTTT. It codes for CASSLGTGPYTEAFF.

This chain links TRBV28 with TRBJ1-1, with 7 bases identical to TRBD1. V dropped 10 bases and J dropped 1; count of bases not matched to a gene: 9. From germline, CDR1 is MDHEN and CDR2 SYDVKM. CDR3 length equals 14 residues. CDR3 nucleotide sequence: TGTGCCACTATTCCGGGACAGAAGAACACTGAAGCTTTCTTT. Translated: CATIPGQKNTEAFF.

The chain joins TRBV11-2 to TRBJ2-3, with TRBD2 matching over 10 bases. Germline assignment: CDR1 SGHAT and CDR2 FQNNGV. This CDR3 is built from 17 residues. Trimming removed 3 bases from V and 0 bases from J; junction bases left unmatched: 6. DNA for the CDR3: TGTGCCAGCAGCTTTACTTCTAGCGGGGGTAGCACAGATACGCAGTATTTT. Its protein product is CASSFTSSGGSTDTQYF. Filled out from reference TRBV11-2 and TRBJ2-3, the complete variable domain reads EAGVAQSPRYKIIEKRQSVAFWCNPISGHATLYWYQQILGQGPKLLIQFQNNGVVDDSQLPKDRFSAERLKGVDSTLKIQPAKLEDSAVYLCASSFTSSGGSTDTQYFGPGTRLTVL.

This chain links TRBV7-2 with TRBJ1-2, with D possibly matching TRBD1 (6 bases). This CDR3 region has 13 residues. Germline CDR1 SGHTA, CDR2 FQGNSA. With 5 bases removed from V and 8 bases from J, the gap between germline ends came to 15 bases. CDR3 DNA: TGTGCCAGCAGCCGCGGGGGGGGGCAAGGCTACACCTTC. Residues: CASSRGGGQGYTF.

This chain uses TRBV24-1 with TRBJ1-2; TRBD1 agrees at 8 bases. The CDR3 is made up of 15 amino acids. J lost 8 bases, V lost 5 bases, and 12 bases had no gene match. CDR1 KGHDR and CDR2 SFDVKD come from the germline V gene. The CDR3 DNA reads as TGTGCCACCAGTGGTTCGACAGGGGCATTAAAGGGCTACACCTTC. The encoded protein is CATSGSTGALKGYTF.

The J gene is TRBJ1-2, the V gene TRBV29-1; tentative D call: TRBD1 (6 bases). Germline assignment: CDR1 SQVTM and CDR2 ANQGSEA. Trimming shortened V by 7 bases and J by 6 bases, and 18 bases separated the two germline ends. The CDR3 runs to 13 residues. CDR3 DNA sequence: TGCAGCGCCGAAGGGCCTCAGGGGAATGGCTACACCTTC. It encodes CSAEGPQGNGYTF.

In its sample, this clone was seen once. The J gene is TRBJ1-5, the V gene TRBV28; 9 nucleotides agree with TRBD1. V was pared by 5 bases and J by 4 bases, with 3 bases of the junction left unmatched. The V gene's germline CDR1 is MDHEN and CDR2 SYDVKM. The CDR3 has 14 residues. The chain's CDR3 is CASSRDRDNQPQHF. CDR3 DNA: TGTGCCAGCAGTAGGGACAGGGATAATCAGCCCCAGCATTTT.

The V and J genes are TRBV3-1 (or the pseudogene TRBV3-2) and TRBJ1-1; 11 bases map to TRBD1. V shed 4 bases and J 2 bases; nucleotides not matched to a gene: 6. The length of the CDR3 is 16 residues. The germline V gene has CDR1 LGHDT and CDR2 YNNKEL (reference sequence). The CDR3 spells CASSPRTGGRNTEAFF. CDR3 nucleotide sequence: TGTGCCAGCAGCCCCCGGACAGGGGGCAGAAACACTGAAGCTTTCTTT.